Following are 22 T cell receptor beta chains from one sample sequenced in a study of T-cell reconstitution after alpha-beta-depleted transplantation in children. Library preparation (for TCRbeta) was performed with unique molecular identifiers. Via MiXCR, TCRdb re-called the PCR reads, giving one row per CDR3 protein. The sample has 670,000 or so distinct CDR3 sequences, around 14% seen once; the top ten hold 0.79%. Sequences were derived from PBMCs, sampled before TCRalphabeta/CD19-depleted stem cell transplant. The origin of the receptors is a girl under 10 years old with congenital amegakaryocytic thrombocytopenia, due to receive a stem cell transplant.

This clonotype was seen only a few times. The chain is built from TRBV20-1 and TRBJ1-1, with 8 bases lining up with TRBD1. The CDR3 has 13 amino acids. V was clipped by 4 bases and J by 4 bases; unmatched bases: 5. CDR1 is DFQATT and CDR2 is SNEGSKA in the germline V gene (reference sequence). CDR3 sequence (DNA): TGCAGTGCTACTTCGACAGGGGTCACTGAAGCTTTCTTT. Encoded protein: CSATSTGVTEAFF.

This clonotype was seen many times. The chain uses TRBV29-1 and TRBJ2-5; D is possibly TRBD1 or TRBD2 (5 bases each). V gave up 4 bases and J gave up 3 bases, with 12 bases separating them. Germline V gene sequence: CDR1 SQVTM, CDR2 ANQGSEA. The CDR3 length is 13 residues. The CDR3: CSVVGTVKETQYF. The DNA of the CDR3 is TGCAGCGTTGTAGGGACGGTCAAAGAGACCCAGTACTTC.

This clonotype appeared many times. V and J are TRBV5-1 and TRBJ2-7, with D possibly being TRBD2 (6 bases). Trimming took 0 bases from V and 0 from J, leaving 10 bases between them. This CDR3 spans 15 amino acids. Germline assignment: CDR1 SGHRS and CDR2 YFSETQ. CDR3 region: CASSLVSSASYEQYF. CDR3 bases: TGCGCCAGCAGCTTGGTTTCTAGCGCCTCCTACGAGCAGTACTTC.

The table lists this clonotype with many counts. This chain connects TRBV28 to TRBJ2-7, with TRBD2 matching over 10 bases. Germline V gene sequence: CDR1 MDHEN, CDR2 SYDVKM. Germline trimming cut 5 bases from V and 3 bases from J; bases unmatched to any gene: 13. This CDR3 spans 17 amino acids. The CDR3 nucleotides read TGTGCCAGCAGTCCACTAGCGGGGACTAACTACATCTACGAGCAGTACTTC. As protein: CASSPLAGTNYIYEQYF.

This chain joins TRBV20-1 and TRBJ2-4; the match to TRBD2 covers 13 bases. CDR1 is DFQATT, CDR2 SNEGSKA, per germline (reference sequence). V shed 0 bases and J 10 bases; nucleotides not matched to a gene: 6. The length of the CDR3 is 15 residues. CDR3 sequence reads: CSAREPWTSGGIQYF. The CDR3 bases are TGCAGTGCTAGAGAACCTTGGACTAGCGGGGGTATTCAGTACTTC.

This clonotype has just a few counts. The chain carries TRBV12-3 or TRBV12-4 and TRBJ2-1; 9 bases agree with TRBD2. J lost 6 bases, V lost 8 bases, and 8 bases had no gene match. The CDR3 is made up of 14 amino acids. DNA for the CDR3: TGTGCCAGCGGGTATCCAGCGGGGGGCAATGAGCAGTTCTTC. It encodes CASGYPAGGNEQFF.

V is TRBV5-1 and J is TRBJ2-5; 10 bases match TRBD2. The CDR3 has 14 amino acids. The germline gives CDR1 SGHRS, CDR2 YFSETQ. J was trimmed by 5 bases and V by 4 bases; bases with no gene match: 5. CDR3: CASSPGLAMETQYF. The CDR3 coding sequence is TGCGCCAGCAGCCCGGGACTAGCGATGGAGACCCAGTACTTC.

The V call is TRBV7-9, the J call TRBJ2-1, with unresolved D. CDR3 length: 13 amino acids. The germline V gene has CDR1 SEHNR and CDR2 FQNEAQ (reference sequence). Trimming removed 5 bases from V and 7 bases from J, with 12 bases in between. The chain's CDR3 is CASSAHLLNEQFF. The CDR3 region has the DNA TGTGCCAGCAGCGCACACCTTCTAAATGAGCAGTTCTTC.

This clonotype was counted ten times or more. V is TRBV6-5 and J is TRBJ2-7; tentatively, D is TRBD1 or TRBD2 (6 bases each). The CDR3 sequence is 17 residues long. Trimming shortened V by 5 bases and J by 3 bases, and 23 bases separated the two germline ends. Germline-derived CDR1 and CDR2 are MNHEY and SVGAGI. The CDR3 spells CASSISAAGHEFYEQYF. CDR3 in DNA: TGTGCCAGCAGTATCTCGGCGGCGGGACACGAGTTCTACGAGCAGTACTTC.

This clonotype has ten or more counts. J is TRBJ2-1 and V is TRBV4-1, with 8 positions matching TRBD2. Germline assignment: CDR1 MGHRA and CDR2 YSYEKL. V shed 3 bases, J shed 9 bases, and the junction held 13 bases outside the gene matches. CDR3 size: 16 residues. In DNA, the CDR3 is TGCGCCAGCAGCCAGTTGTCCGCCGGGAGGGAAGGTGAGCAGTTCTTC. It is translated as CASSQLSAGREGEQFF.

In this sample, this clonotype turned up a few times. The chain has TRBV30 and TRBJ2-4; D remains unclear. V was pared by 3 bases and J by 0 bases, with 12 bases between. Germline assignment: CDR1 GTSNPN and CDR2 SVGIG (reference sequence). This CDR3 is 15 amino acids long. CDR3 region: CAWSARYLAKNIQYF. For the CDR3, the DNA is TGTGCCTGGAGCGCCAGATACCTAGCCAAAAACATTCAGTACTTC.

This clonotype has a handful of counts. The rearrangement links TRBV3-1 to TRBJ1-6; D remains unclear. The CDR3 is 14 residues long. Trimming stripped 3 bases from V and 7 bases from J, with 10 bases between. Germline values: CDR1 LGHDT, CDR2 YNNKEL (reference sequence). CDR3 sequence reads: CASSQTQQNSPLHF. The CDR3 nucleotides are TGTGCCAGCAGCCAGACTCAACAGAATTCACCCCTCCACTTT.

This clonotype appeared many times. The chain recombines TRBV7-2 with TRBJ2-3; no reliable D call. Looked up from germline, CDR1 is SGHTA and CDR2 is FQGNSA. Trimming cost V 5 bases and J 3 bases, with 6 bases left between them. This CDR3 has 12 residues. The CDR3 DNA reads TGTGCCAGCAGCCGAAGAACAGATACGCAGTATTTT. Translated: CASSRRTDTQYF.

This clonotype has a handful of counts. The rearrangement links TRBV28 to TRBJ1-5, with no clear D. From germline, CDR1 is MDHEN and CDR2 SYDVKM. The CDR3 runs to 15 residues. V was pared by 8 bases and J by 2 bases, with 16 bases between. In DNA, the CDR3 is TGTGCCAGCCTTCTGAGTTTCCCTGGCAATCAGCCCCAGCATTTT. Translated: CASLLSFPGNQPQHF.

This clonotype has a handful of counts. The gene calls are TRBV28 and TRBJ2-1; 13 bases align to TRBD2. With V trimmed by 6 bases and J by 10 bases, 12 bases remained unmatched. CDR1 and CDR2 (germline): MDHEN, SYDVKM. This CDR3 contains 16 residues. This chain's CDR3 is CASSLLAGGPTREQFF. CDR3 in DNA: TGTGCCAGCAGCCTACTAGCGGGAGGGCCCACGAGGGAGCAGTTCTTC. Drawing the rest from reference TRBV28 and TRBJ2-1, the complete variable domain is DVKVTQSSRYLVKRTGEKVFLECVQDMDHENMFWYRQDPGLGLRLIYFSYDVKMKEKGDIPEGYSVSREKKERFSLILESASTNQTSMYLCASSLLAGGPTREQFFGPGTRLTVL.

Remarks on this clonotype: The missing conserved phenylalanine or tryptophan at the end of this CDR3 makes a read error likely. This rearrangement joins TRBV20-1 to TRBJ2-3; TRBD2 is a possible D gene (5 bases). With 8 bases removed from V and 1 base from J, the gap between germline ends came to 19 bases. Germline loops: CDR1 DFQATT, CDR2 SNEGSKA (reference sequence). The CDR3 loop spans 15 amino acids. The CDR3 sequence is CSLLGAGWGTDTQYS. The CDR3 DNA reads TGCAGTCTCCTGGGAGCAGGTTGGGGCACAGATACGCAGTATTCT.

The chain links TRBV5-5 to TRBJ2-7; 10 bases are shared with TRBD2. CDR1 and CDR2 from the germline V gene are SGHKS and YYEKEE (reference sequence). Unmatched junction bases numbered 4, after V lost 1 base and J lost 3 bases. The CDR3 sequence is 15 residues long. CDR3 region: CASSLTSGAYYEQYF. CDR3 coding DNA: TGTGCCAGCAGCTTGACTAGCGGGGCCTACTACGAGCAGTACTTC.

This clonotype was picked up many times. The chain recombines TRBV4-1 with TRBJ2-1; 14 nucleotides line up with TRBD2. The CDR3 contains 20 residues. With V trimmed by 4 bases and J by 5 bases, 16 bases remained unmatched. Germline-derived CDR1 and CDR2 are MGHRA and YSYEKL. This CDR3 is CASSPRSGLAGGLHNNEQFF. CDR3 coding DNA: TGCGCCAGCAGCCCACGATCCGGACTAGCGGGAGGATTGCACAACAATGAGCAGTTCTTC.

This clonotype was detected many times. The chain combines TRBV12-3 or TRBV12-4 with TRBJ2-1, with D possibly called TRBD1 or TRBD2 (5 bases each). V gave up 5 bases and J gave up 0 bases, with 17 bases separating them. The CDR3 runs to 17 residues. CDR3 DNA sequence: TGTGCCAGCAGTGCGAATCCGGGACGGAGCTCCTACAATGAGCAGTTCTTC. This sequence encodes CASSANPGRSSYNEQFF.

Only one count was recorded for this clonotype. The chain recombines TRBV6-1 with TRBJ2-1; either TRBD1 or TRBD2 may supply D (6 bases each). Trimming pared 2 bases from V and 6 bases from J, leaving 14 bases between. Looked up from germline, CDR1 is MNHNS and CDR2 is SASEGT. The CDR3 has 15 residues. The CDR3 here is CASSELLGGLNEQFF. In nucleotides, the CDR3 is TGTGCCAGCAGTGAACTTTTGGGGGGCCTCAATGAGCAGTTCTTC.

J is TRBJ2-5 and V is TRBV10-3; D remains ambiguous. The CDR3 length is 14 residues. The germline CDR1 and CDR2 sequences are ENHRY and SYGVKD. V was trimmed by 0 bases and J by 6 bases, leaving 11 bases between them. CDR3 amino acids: CAISESKDGKTQYF. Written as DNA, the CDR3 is TGTGCCATCAGTGAGTCAAAGGACGGCAAGACCCAGTACTTC.

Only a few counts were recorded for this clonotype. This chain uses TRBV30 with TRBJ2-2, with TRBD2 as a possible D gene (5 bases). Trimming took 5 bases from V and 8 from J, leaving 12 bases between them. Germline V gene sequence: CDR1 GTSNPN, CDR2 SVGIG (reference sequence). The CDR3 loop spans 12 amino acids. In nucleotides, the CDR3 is TGTGCCTGGGCCAGGTCGGGGGGGGAGCTGTTTTTT. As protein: CAWARSGGELFF.